The clone carrying this T cell receptor (beta chain) was observed a few times. Its antigen is currently unknown. These data come from a study of T cell repertoires in cytomegalovirus infection. Study-level results: Dominating the ex vivo response were HLA-C-restricted CMV-specific TCR beta clonotypes.

Trimming took off 1 base at V and 3 bases at J, with 9 bases between the two ends. Germline V gene data show CDR1 as SGHDN and CDR2 as FVKESK. The length of the CDR3 is 14 residues. TCRdb ran MiXCR on the reads and lists one entry per CDR3 protein. The profile shows some 270,000 distinct CDR3 sequences, approximately 17% of them singletons. The TCR sequence derives from a human donor in good health (CMV status not recorded). Some clones in this sample may be carry-over from other donors' samples. The sequencing input was CD8+ T cells from PBMCs. The chain employs TRBV14 and TRBJ1-2; a possible D gene is TRBD1 (6 bases). Here the CDR3 reads CASSQGRGDYGYTF. Here the CDR3 DNA reads TGTGCCAGCAGCCAAGGCAGGGGAGACTATGGCTACACCTTC. The complete variable domain, with remaining parts taken from reference TRBV14 and TRBJ1-2, reads EAGVTQFPSHSVIEKGQTVTLRCDPISGHDNLYWYRRVMGKEIKFLLHFVKESKQDESGMPNNRFLAERTGGTYSTLKVQPAELEDSGVYFCASSQGRGDYGYTFGSGTRLTVV.